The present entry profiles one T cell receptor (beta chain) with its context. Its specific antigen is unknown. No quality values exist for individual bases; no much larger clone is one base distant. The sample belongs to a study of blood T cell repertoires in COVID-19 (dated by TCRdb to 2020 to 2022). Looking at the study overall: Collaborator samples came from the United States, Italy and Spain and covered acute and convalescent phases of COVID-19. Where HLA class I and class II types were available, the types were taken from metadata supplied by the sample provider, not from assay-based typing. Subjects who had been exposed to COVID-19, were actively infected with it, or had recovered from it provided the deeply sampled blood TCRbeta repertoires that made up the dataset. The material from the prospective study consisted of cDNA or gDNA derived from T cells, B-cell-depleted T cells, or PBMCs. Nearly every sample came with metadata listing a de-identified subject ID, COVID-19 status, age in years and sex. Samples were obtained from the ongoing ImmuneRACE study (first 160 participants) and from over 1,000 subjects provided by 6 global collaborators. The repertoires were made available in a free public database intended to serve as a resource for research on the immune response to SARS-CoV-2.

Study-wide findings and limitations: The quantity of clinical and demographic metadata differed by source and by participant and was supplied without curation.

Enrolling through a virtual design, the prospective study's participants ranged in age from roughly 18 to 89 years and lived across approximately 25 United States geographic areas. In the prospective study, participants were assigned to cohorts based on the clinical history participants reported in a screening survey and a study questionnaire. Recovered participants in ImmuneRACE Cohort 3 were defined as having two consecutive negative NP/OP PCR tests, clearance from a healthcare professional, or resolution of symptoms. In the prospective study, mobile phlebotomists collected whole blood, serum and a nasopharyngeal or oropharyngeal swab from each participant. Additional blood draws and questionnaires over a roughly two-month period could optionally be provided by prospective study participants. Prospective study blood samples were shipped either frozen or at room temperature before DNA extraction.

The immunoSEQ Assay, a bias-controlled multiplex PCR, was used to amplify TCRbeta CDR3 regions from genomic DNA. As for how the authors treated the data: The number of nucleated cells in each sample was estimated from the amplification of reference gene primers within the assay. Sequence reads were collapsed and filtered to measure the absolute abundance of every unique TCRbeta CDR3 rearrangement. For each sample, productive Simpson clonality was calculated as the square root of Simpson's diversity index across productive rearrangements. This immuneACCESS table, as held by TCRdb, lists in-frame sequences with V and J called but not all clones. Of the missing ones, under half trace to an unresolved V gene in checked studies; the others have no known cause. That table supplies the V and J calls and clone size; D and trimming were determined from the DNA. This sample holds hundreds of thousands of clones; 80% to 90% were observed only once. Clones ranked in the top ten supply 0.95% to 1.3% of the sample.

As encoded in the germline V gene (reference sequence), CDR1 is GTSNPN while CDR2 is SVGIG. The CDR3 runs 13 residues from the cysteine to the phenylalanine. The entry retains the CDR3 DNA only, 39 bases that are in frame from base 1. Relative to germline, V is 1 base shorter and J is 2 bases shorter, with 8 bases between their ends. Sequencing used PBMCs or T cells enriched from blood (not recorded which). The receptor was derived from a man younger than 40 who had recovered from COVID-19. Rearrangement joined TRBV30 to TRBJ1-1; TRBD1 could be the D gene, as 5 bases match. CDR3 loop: CAWSGQINTEAFF. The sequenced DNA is TGTGCCTGGAGTGGACAGATTAACACTGAAGCTTTCTTT.